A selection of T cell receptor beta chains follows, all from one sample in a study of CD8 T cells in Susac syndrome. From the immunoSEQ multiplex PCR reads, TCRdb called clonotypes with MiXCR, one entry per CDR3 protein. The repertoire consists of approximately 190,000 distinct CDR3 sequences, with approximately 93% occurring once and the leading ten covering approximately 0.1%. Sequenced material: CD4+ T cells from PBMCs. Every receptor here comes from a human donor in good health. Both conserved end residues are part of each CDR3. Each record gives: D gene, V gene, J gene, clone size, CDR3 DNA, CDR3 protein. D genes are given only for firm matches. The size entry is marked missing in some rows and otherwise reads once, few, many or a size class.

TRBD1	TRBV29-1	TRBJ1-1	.	TGCAGCGCCAGGCGATCAGGGGGCGCCCGGGACACTGAAGCTTTCTTT	CSARRSGGARDTEAFF
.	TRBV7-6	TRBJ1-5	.	TGTGCCAGCAGCCTCGACGGGAGGAACAATCAGCCCCAGCATTTT	CASSLDGRNNQPQHF
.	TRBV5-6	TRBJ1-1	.	TGTGCCGCCGGACGATCTGTAATGAACACTGAAGCTTTCTTT	CAAGRSVMNTEAFF
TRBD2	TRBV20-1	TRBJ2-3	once	TGCAGTGCGAGACGGCTAGCGGGGAGACGGAGCACAGATACGCAGTATTTT	CSARRLAGRRSTDTQYF
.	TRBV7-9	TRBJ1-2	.	TGTGCCAGCAGCCTGAAAGGTGGTAATAACTATGGCTACACCTTC	CASSLKGGNNYGYTF
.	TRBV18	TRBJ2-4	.	TGTGCCAGCTCACCTTTCTCGACCCAAAACATTCAGTACTTC	CASSPFSTQNIQYF
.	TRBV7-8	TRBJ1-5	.	TGTGCCAGCAGCTCCCCCGGACGGGGCAATCAGCCCCAGCATTTT	CASSSPGRGNQPQHF
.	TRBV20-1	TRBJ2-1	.	TGCAGTGCTCCCGACCCCTGGGCGGGGGCTGGGAATGAGCAGTTCTTC	CSAPDPWAGAGNEQFF
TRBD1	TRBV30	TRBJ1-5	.	TGTGCCTGGAGTTCGACAGGGTTGGGTCAGCCCCAGCATTTT	CAWSSTGLGQPQHF
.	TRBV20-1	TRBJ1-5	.	TGCAGTGCTGCCCTGGGGTATAGCAATCAGCCCCAGCATTTT	CSAALGYSNQPQHF
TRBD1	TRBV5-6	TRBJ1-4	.	TGTGCCAGCAGCTTCGGGCAGGGGGCCACGGATGAAAAACTGTTTTTT	CASSFGQGATDEKLFF
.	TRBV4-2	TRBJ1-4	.	TGTGCCAGCAGCCAAGGTTTAGGGTTGGATGAAAAACTGTTTTTT	CASSQGLGLDEKLFF
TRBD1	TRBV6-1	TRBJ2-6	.	TGTGCCAGCAGACTGACAGGGGCCTACTCTGGGGCCAACGTCCTGACTTTC	CASRLTGAYSGANVLTF
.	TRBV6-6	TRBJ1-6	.	TGTGCCAGCAGCCTCGGACAGCTTAATTCACCCCTCCACTTT	CASSLGQLNSPLHF
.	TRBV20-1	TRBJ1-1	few	TGCAGTGCTAGTAGAGGCCCTGAAGCTTTCTTT	CSASRGPEAFF
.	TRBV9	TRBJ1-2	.	TGTGCCAGCGGGGAGGGGGAACACTATGGCTACACCTTC	CASGEGEHYGYTF
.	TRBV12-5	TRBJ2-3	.	TGTGCTAGTGGTTTGGTAGGGCCTACGACATCTAGCACAGATACGCAGTATTTT	CASGLVGPTTSSTDTQYF
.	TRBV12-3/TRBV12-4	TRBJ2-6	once	TGTGCCAGCAGTCCCAGACAGGAGAGCTCTGGGGCCAACGTCCTGACTTTC	CASSPRQESSGANVLTF
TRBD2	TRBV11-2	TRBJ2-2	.	TGTGCCAGCAGCTTAGTAGCGGGGGGGCGAGCCGGGGAGCTGTTTTTT	CASSLVAGGRAGELFF
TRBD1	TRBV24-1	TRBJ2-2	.	TGTGCCACGAGGGGACAGGTGAACACCGGGGAGCTGTTTTTT	CATRGQVNTGELFF
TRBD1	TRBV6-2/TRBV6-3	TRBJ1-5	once	TGTGCCAGCAGTCAATCCGGGACAGGGAGTTTCAATCAGCCCCAGCATTTT	CASSQSGTGSFNQPQHF
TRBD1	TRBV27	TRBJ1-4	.	TGTGCCAGCAGCCGCATCCCGACAGGGGATGAAAAACTGTTTTTT	CASSRIPTGDEKLFF
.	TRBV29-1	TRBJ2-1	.	TGCAGCGTTGATACCGGACAGAGGGGTTACAATGAGCAGTTCTTC	CSVDTGQRGYNEQFF
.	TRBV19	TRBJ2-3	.	TGTGCCAGTAGTCCCAGAATGGATACGCAGTATTTT	CASSPRMDTQYF
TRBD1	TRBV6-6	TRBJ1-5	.	TGTGCCAGCAGCCGGGGACAGGGGGCAGGTCAGCCCCAGCATTTT	CASSRGQGAGQPQHF
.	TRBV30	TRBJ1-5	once	TGTGCCTGGAGGGACAATAGCAATCAGCCCCAGCATTTT	CAWRDNSNQPQHF
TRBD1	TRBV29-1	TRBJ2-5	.	TGCAGCGCGATATTAGGTCTAGGGACAGGGCCTCGTCTAGGGACCCAGTACTTC	CSAILGLGTGPRLGTQYF
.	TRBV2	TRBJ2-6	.	TGTGCCAGCAGTGATCATAGTCCCTCTGGGGCCAACGTCCTGACTTTC	CASSDHSPSGANVLTF
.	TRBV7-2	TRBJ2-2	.	TGTGCCAGCAGCTTAGTCCCCAATGCCGGGGAGCTGTTTTTT	CASSLVPNAGELFF
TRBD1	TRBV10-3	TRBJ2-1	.	TGTGCCGGAAGACAGGGCGTCTTCGATGAGCAGTTCTTC	CAGRQGVFDEQFF
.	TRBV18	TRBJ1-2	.	TGTGCCAGCTCACCGAAACAAACTACAGGGTACATCGGCTATGGCTACACCTTC	CASSPKQTTGYIGYGYTF
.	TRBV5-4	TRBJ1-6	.	TGTGCCAGCAGCTTGGCCGTGGATTCACCCCTCCACTTT	CASSLAVDSPLHF